This is a list of T cell receptor beta chains from one sample in a study of cytomegalovirus exposure and HLA in healthy donors. The assay was immunoSEQ multiplex PCR, and TCRdb's table has in-frame clones only and misses some. Counted here are approximately 130,000 clones, under 90% occurring once; the ten biggest clones make up approximately 4%. Material for sequencing was PBMCs. These receptors came from a woman aged 40 to 50 in good health and CMV-seronegative. Each CDR3 is given with its conserved first and last residue. Fields, in order: J gene, clone size, V gene, D gene, CDR3 DNA, CDR3 protein. D genes are given only for firm matches. Size is omitted from some rows. Given values are once, few, many or a class for expanded clones.

TRBJ1-2 . TRBV6-5 TRBD1 TGTGCCAGCAGCGGGACAGGGCTCTATGGCTACACCTTC CASSGTGLYGYTF
TRBJ2-7 . TRBV5-1 . TGCGCCAGCAGCCTCCCGACAGCTTCCTACGAGCAGTACTTC CASSLPTASYEQYF
TRBJ2-7 . TRBV7-9 TRBD2 TGTGCCAGCAGCTTAGTCCTAGCGGGAGAAGAGCAGTACTTC CASSLVLAGEEQYF
TRBJ1-5 . TRBV28 . TGTGCCAGCAGCCCACCCGCGCAGGGCAATCAGCCCCAGCATTTT CASSPPAQGNQPQHF
TRBJ1-6 . TRBV7-9 . TGTGCCAGCAGCTTTGAACAGGGAAAAGCTTCACCCCTCCACTTT CASSFEQGKASPLHF
TRBJ2-2 . TRBV9 . TGTGCCAGCAGCGTTCCTTCCAGGGAAGGGAACACCGGGGAGCTGTTTTTT CASSVPSREGNTGELFF
TRBJ2-3 . TRBV21-1 . TGTGCCAGCAGCCCTCGCTGGACTAGGGAACCCACAGATACGCAGTATTTT CASSPRWTREPTDTQYF
TRBJ2-7 once TRBV29-1 . TGCAGCGTTGAGATACAGGGCCTCTCCTACGAGCAGTACTTC CSVEIQGLSYEQYF
TRBJ1-3 . TRBV7-9 TRBD1 TGTGCCAGCAGAACCGACAGGGCCGATGGAAACACCATATATTTT CASRTDRADGNTIYF
TRBJ2-7 once TRBV29-1 TRBD2 TGCAGCGTAAACAAAGGGCTAGCGGGCGGCGAGGAGCAGTACTTC CSVNKGLAGGEEQYF
TRBJ2-3 . TRBV10-3 TRBD2 TGTGCCATCAGCACTCAGGGAGGGACAGATACGCAGTATTTT CAISTQGGTDTQYF
TRBJ1-2 . TRBV2 . TGTGCCAGCAGTGAAGGGGTACGATACAGGGCAACTAACTATGGCTACACCTTC CASSEGVRYRATNYGYTF
TRBJ2-5 . TRBV13 TRBD2 TGTGCCAGCAGCTTGGCTGGACTAGCGGGAGTGGAGACCCAGTACTTC CASSLAGLAGVETQYF
TRBJ1-3 . TRBV6-4 . TGTGGGGACTTTGTGGAAACTGGAAACACCATATATTTT CGDFVETGNTIYF
TRBJ2-5 . TRBV27 TRBD2 TGTGCCAGCAGTCCGGTACTAGCGAGTTACCAAGAGACCCAGTACTTC CASSPVLASYQETQYF
TRBJ2-3 . TRBV2 TRBD2 TGTGCCAGCAGTGAAAGACGGGGGGGCACAGATACGCAGTATTTT CASSERRGGTDTQYF
TRBJ1-2 . TRBV6-5 . TGTGCCAGCAGCCTCGGACAGACGAAAGGCTACACCTTC CASSLGQTKGYTF
TRBJ1-5 . TRBV10-3 . TGTGCCATCAGTGAGTCCGGCAGGGAACCTCATCAGCCCCAGCATTTT CAISESGREPHQPQHF
TRBJ1-2 . TRBV29-1 . TGCAGCGCTGGGGGGGACTATGGCTACACCTTC CSAGGDYGYTF
TRBJ1-5 few TRBV5-6 TRBD1 TGTGCCAGCAGCTTGACGGGGACAGGGGGCAATCAGCCCCAGCATTTT CASSLTGTGGNQPQHF
TRBJ2-7 . TRBV4-1 . TGCGCCAGCAGCCATCTTTCCAGGGGTTCCGAGCAGTACTTC CASSHLSRGSEQYF
TRBJ1-2 . TRBV29-1 . TGCAGCGTTGAAGCCTCGCCCGGGGGAGAGGGCTACACCTTC CSVEASPGGEGYTF
TRBJ2-3 . TRBV4-1 TRBD2 TGCGCCAGCAGCCAAGATCGGGGAATAGCGGGAACGGGGGCAGATACGCAGTATTTT CASSQDRGIAGTGADTQYF
TRBJ2-7 . TRBV18 TRBD1 TGTGCCAGCTCACCTTCGACAGGGGGCGCCGAGCAGTACTTC CASSPSTGGAEQYF
TRBJ1-4 . TRBV4-2 TRBD1 TGTGCCAGCAGCCAAGTCGGGCCTGCAGGGGGCTTTGAAAAACTGTTTTTT CASSQVGPAGGFEKLFF
TRBJ2-2 once TRBV5-1 TRBD2 TGCGCCAGCAGCCCCAATAGCGGGAGTGCCGGGGAGCTGTTTTTT CASSPNSGSAGELFF
TRBJ1-5 . TRBV7-6 TRBD1 TGTGCCAGCAGCTTAGGTGGATTGGACAGGGCCAACAGACAGCCCAATCAGCCCCAGCATTTT CASSLGGLDRANRQPNQPQHF
TRBJ2-1 . TRBV29-1 . TGCAGCGTTGAAGATGGGACACTCTCCTACAATGAGCAGTTCTTC CSVEDGTLSYNEQFF
TRBJ1-5 . TRBV7-6 . TGTGCCAGCAGCTCCGGTGGGGGGGGCAAGCCCCAGCATTTT CASSSGGGGKPQHF
TRBJ1-2 . TRBV27 . TGTGCCAGCAGTTTGGACCCTATCACGGGGGGCTACACCTTC CASSLDPITGGYTF
TRBJ1-2 . TRBV19 . TGTGCCAGTAGTATCGGCCAGTCTAGTGCAAATGGCTACACCTTC CASSIGQSSANGYTF
TRBJ2-1 . TRBV6-5 TRBD1 TGTGCCAGCAGTCTCGACAGGGATTCCTACAATGAGCAGTTCTTC CASSLDRDSYNEQFF
TRBJ2-7 . TRBV28 . TGTGCCAGCAGTTTACTCCTAGTCGACGAGCAGTACTTC CASSLLLVDEQYF